This entry lists 13 T cell receptor beta chains sequenced from one sample in a study of blood T cells in healthy people across ages. Through a sample-barcoded 5' primer and a J-beta primer mix, a second PCR was run for roughly 6 to 11 cycles. From the 5' RACE reads, TCRdb called clonotypes with MiXCR, one entry per CDR3 protein. In the table there are approximately 700,000 distinct CDR3 sequences, approximately 30% of which are singletons. The sequencing sample was made of blood. Receptor source: a woman of 80 years or more in good health.

To note about this clonotype: Possible read error: a much larger clone is one base away. This rearrangement joins TRBV20-1 to TRBJ2-3; tentatively, D is TRBD1 (5 bases). The germline V gene encodes CDR1 DFQATT and CDR2 SNEGSKA (reference sequence). This CDR3 contains 15 residues. V dropped 4 bases and J dropped 2 bases, with 16 bases sitting between them. The CDR3 nucleotides are TGCAGTGCTAACTCGGACATTACTCCCACAGATACGCAGTATTTT. Encoded protein: CSANSDITPTDTQYF.

This clonotype was counted at least ten times. The chain uses TRBV5-1 and TRBJ1-1, with D perhaps TRBD1 (5 bases). From germline, CDR1 is SGHRS and CDR2 YFSETQ. This CDR3 has 14 amino acids. V was trimmed by 0 bases and J by 4 bases, leaving 10 bases between them. CDR3 in DNA: TGCGCCAGCAGCTTGGCATCCGGGGCCACTGAAGCTTTCTTT. Protein: CASSLASGATEAFF.

The chain links TRBV3-1 to TRBJ1-5; tentatively, D is TRBD1 (6 bases). This CDR3 region has 14 residues. Germline-derived CDR1 and CDR2 are LGHDT and YNNKEL (reference sequence). V lost 1 base and J 9 bases, leaving 13 bases between the germline ends. The DNA of the CDR3 is TGTGCCAGCAGCCAAGGGCGGGGGCCCTGGCCCCAGCATTTT. Encoded protein: CASSQGRGPWPQHF.

This clonotype appeared a few times. V gene TRBV28 combines with J gene TRBJ1-1, with a weak D call TRBD1 (5 bases). The V end lost 4 bases, the J end lost 1 base, and 10 bases lay between the germline ends. Germline CDR1 reads MDHEN; CDR2 reads SYDVKM. The CDR3 length is 14 residues. CDR3 sequence: CASSSPGQNTEAFF. The CDR3, as DNA: TGTGCCAGCAGTTCCCCAGGACAGAACACTGAAGCTTTCTTT.

About this clonotype: A much larger clone lies one base from this, so it may be a read error. This chain connects TRBV28 to TRBJ2-7; the match to TRBD1 covers 7 bases. The CDR3 loop spans 16 amino acids. The ends lost 7 bases at V and 10 bases at J; junction bases unmatched: 22. CDR1 is MDHEN, CDR2 SYDVKM, per germline. The chain's CDR3 is CASTPPGRGLQEAQYF. The CDR3 nucleotides are TGTGCCAGCACCCCTCCCGGAAGGGGGCTCCAAGAGGCCCAGTACTTC.

This clonotype was seen more than once but under ten times. DNA of the CDR3: TGTGCCAGCAGTTTCGGGGGCTATCAGCCCCAGCATTTT. Translating it yields CASSFGGYQPQHF. The chain joins TRBV12-3 or TRBV12-4 to TRBJ1-5, with D perhaps TRBD1 (6 bases). The CDR3 is made up of 13 amino acids. V was clipped by 3 bases and J by 5 bases, with 8 bases between them.

In this sample, this clonotype turned up a few times. The V call is TRBV4-3, the J call TRBJ2-2; D gene ambiguous. This CDR3 is built from 15 residues. The V end lost 1 base, the J end lost 0 bases, and 6 bases lay between the germline ends. CDR1 is LGHNA, CDR2 YSLEER, per germline. CDR3 sequence: CASSQGTTNTGELFF. The CDR3 region has the DNA TGCGCCAGCAGCCAAGGAACCACGAACACCGGGGAGCTGTTTTTT.

The table lists this clonotype with a count of one. The gene calls are TRBV5-1 and TRBJ2-7, with D perhaps assigned TRBD1 or TRBD2 (5 bases each). This CDR3 is 14 amino acids long. V dropped 5 bases and J dropped 5 bases, with 17 bases sitting between them. Germline V gene lookup returns CDR1 SGHRS and CDR2 YFSETQ. CDR3 in DNA: TGCGCCAGCAGGAGGATCTTTCAGGGAGACGAGCAGTACTTC. Its protein product is CASRRIFQGDEQYF.

This clonotype was recorded many times. This chain joins TRBV7-9 and TRBJ1-2, with D possibly matching TRBD1 (6 bases). CDR1 is SEHNR and CDR2 is FQNEAQ in the germline V gene (reference sequence). Between the trimmed V and J ends, which lost 5 bases and 4 bases, there was a span of 14 bases. The CDR3 loop spans 14 amino acids. As DNA, the CDR3 is TGTGCCAGCAGCGGCGGGGGCCTCTTCTATGGCTACACCTTC. As protein: CASSGGGLFYGYTF.

This clonotype turned up a few times. Being one base from a much bigger clone, this may be a read error. The rearrangement uses TRBV12-3 or TRBV12-4 and TRBJ1-6, with D uncertain. This CDR3 has 14 residues. The CDR3 DNA follows: TGTGTCAGCAGTTTAACGGGGAATAATTCACCCCTCCACTTT. It translates to CVSSLTGNNSPLHF.

This clonotype was found many times. The chain couples TRBV12-3 or TRBV12-4 to TRBJ1-6, with 9 bases that match TRBD1. Trimming at V came to 6 bases and at J to 9 bases, leaving 15 bases not matched to a gene. This CDR3 spans 17 amino acids. The CDR3 DNA follows: TGTGCCAGCAGCAGTGGACCTACGGGACAGGGCGTTTCACCCCTCCACTTT. This codes for CASSSGPTGQGVSPLHF.

This rearrangement joins TRBV4-2 to TRBJ2-1; D is unresolved. The CDR3 is made up of 13 amino acids. V was shortened by 4 bases and J by 5 bases, with 9 bases between the two germline ends. In germline, CDR1 is LGHNA, CDR2 YNFKEQ. The CDR3 sequence: CASSRLQNNEQFF. Here the CDR3 DNA reads TGTGCCAGCAGCCGTCTCCAGAACAATGAGCAGTTCTTC.

A note on this clonotype: This sequence may be a read error, since a much larger clone differs from it by one base. The V call is TRBV11-2, the J call TRBJ2-3; 8 bases are a match to TRBD2. CDR1 and CDR2 (germline): SGHAT, FQNNGV. The CDR3 spans 14 residues. CDR3 in amino acids: CASRGGPSTDAQYF. The CDR3 DNA is TGTGCCAGCCGGGGGGGCCCCAGCACAGATGCGCAGTATTTT.